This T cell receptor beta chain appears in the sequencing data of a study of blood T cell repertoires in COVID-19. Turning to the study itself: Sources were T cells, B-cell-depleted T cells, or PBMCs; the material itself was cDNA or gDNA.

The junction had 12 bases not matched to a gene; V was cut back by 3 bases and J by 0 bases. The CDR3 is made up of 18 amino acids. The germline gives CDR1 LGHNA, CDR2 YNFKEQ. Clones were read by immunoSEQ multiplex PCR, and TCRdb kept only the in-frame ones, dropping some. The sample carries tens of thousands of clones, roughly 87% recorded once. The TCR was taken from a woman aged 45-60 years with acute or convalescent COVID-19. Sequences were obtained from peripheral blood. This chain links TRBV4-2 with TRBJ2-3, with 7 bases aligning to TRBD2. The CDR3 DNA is TGTGCCAGCAGCCAGGCGAGCGGGGTCAAAACTAGCACAGATACGCAGTATTTT. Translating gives CASSQASGVKTSTDTQYF.